This T cell receptor beta chain is drawn from a study of T cells of healthy individuals. A single record per CDR3 protein comes from TCRdb applying MiXCR to the 5' RACE reads. The sample consists of 90,000 to 100,000 distinct CDR3 sequences, approximately 18% of them appearing once. Germline V lookup: CDR1 LNHNV, CDR2 YYDKDF (reference sequence). The trim removed 1 base at V and 1 base at J, leaving 4 bases unmatched. The CDR3 loop spans 16 amino acids. This sequence was found in a human donor in good health. The chain combines TRBV15 with TRBJ2-7; TRBD1 agrees at 10 bases. The CDR3 DNA sequence: TGTGCCACCAGCAGAGCCCCGGGACAGGGGTCCTACGAGCAGTACTTC. This encodes CATSRAPGQGSYEQYF.